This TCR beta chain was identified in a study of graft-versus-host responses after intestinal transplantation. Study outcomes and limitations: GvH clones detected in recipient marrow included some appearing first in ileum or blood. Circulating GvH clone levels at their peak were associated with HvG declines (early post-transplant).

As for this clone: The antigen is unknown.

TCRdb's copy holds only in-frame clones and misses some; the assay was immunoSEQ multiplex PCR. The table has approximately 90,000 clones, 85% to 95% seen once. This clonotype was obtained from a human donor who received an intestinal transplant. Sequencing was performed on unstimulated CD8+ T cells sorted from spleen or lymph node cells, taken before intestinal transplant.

The CDR3 region is CASSQARDRYYEQYF. The CDR3 nucleotides are TGCGCCAGCAGCCAAGCCCGGGACAGGTACTACGAGCAGTACTTC. The rearrangement links TRBV4-3 to TRBJ2-7; 8 nucleotides align to TRBD1. The CDR3 runs to 15 residues. Germline lookup yields CDR1 LGHNA and CDR2 YSLEER. V lost 1 base, J lost 3 bases, and 5 bases stayed unmatched.